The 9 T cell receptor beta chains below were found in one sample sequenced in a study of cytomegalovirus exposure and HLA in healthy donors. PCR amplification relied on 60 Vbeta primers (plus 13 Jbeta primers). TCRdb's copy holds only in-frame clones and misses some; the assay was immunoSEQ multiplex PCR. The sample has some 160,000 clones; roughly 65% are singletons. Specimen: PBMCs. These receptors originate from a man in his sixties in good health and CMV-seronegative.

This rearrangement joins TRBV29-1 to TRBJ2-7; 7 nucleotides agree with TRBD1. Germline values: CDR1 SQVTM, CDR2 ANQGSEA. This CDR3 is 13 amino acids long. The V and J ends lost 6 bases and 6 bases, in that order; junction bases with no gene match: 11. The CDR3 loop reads CSVATGWDREQYF. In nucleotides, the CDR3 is TGCAGCGTAGCGACAGGGTGGGACCGCGAGCAGTACTTC.

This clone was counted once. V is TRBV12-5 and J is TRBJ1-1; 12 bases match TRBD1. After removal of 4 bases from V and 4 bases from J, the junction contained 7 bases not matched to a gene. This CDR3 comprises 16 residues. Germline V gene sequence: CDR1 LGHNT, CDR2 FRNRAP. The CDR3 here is CASGSNPGQGATEAFF. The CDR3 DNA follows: TGTGCTAGTGGTTCTAACCCGGGACAGGGGGCCACTGAAGCTTTCTTT.

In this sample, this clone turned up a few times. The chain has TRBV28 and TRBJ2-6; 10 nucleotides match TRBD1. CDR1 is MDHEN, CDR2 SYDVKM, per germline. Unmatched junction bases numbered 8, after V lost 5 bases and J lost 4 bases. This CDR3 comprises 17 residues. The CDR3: CASSPMGQGLGANVLTF. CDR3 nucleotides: TGTGCCAGCAGTCCCATGGGACAGGGGCTAGGGGCCAACGTCCTGACTTTC. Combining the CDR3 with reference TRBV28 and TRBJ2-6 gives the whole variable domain DVKVTQSSRYLVKRTGEKVFLECVQDMDHENMFWYRQDPGLGLRLIYFSYDVKMKEKGDIPEGYSVSREKKERFSLILESASTNQTSMYLCASSPMGQGLGANVLTFGAGSRLTVL.

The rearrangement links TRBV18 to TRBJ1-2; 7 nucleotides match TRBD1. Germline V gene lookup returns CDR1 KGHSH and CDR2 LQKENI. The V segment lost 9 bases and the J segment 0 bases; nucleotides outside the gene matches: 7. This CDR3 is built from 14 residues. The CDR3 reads CASSNRGSNYGYTF. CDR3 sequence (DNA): TGTGCCAGTTCCAACAGGGGATCTAACTATGGCTACACCTTC. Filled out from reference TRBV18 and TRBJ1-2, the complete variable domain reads NAGVMQNPRHLVRRRGQEARLRCSPMKGHSHVYWYRQLPEEGLKFMVYLQKENIIDESGMPKERFSAEFPKEGPSILRIQQVVRGDSAAYFCASSNRGSNYGYTFGSGTRLTVV.

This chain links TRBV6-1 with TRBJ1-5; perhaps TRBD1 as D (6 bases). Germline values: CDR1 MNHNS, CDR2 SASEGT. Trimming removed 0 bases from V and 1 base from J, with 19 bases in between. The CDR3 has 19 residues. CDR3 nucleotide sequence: TGTGCCAGCAGTGAAGCCACTCCTTTGAGTGGGACAAGCAATCAGCCCCAGCATTTT. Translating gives CASSEATPLSGTSNQPQHF.

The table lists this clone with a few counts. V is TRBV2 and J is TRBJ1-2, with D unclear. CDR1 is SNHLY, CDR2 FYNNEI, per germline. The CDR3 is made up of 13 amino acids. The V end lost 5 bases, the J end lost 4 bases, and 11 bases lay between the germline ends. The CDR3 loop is CASSFDKVYGYTF. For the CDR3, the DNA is TGTGCCAGCAGTTTCGACAAGGTCTATGGCTACACCTTC.

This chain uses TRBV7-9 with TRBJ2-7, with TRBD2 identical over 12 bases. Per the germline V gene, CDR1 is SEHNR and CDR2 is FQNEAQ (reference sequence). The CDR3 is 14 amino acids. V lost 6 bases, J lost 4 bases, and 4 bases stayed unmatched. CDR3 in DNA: TGTGCCAGCAGTTCTAGCGGGAGGGCGTACGAGCAGTACTTC. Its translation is CASSSSGRAYEQYF. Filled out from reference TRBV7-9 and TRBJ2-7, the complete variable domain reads DTGVSQNPRHKITKRGQNVTFRCDPISEHNRLYWYRQTLGQGPEFLTYFQNEAQLEKSRLLSDRFSAERPKGSFSTLEIQRTEQGDSAMYLCASSSSGRAYEQYFGPGTRLTVT.

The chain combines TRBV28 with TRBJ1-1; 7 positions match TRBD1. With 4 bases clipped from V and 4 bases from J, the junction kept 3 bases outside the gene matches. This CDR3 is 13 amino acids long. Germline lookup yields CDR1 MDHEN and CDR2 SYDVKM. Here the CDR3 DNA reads TGTGCCAGCAGTTCGGGACAGCGCACTGAAGCTTTCTTT. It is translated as CASSSGQRTEAFF.

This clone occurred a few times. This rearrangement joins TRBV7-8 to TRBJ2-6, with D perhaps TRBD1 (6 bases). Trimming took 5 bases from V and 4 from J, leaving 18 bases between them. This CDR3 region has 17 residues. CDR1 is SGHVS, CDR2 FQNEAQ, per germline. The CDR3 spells CASSRGGRGPGANVLTF. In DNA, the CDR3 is TGTGCCAGCAGCCGAGGGGGAAGGGGCCCCGGGGCCAACGTCCTGACTTTC.